This T cell receptor (beta chain) appears in the sequencing data of a study of naive and memory T cell subsets. Points from the study as a whole: Potentially, T cell activation and differentiation skew this RNA-based measurement.

TCR cDNA received a 3' ligated oligonucleotide that carried a UMI. Adult healthy volunteers gave 2.5 ml peripheral blood for whole-blood RNA. Input was about 1 to 1,100 ng of DNase-treated total RNA without cell sorting. The SP2 primer and nested alpha and beta constant region primers amplified ligated cDNA in four rounds. Alpha and beta constant region primers primed reverse transcription for blood and skin samples. TCRdb itself ran the 5' RACE reads through MiXCR, one entry per CDR3 protein. Of 56,000 or so distinct CDR3 sequences in the sample, more than 7.5% were seen once. This CDR3 has 16 amino acids. With 4 bases removed from V and 0 bases from J, the gap between germline ends came to 16 bases. The V gene's germline CDR1 is MDHEN and CDR2 SYDVKM. Comments on this clonotype: The target antigen is unknown.

The chain uses TRBV28 and TRBJ2-7, with D possibly TRBD1 on 5 matching bases. This TCR was sampled from a female donor in good health. The DNA of the CDR3 is TGTGCCAGCAGTTCAAAATCATGGACATTCTCCTACGAGCAGTACTTC. This encodes CASSSKSWTFSYEQYF. The full variable domain, completed using reference TRBV28 and TRBJ2-7, is DVKVTQSSRYLVKRTGEKVFLECVQDMDHENMFWYRQDPGLGLRLIYFSYDVKMKEKGDIPEGYSVSREKKERFSLILESASTNQTSMYLCASSSKSWTFSYEQYFGPGTRLTVT.